A single sample gave rise to the 24 T cell receptor beta chains below, sequenced in a study of T cell repertoires in cytomegalovirus infection. TCRdb reprocessed the reads with MiXCR, giving one entry per CDR3 protein. The data hold a few hundred thousand distinct CDR3 sequences, with about 20% observed a single time. Sequencing was carried out using CD8+ T cells from PBMCs. The receptors originated from a human donor in good health (CMV status not recorded). Some clones in this sample may be carry-over from other donors' samples.

A few counts support this clonotype. The V call is TRBV6-1, the J call TRBJ2-1, with TRBD1 matching 7 bases. V gave up 2 bases and J gave up 7 bases; unmatched junction bases: 8. From germline, CDR1 is MNHNS and CDR2 SASEGT. This CDR3 comprises 15 residues. For the CDR3, the DNA is TGTGCCAGCAGTGAAACAAAGACAGGGATGAATGAGCAGTTCTTC. Translating it yields CASSETKTGMNEQFF.

The chain couples TRBV2 to TRBJ1-6; no firm D call. Per the germline V gene, CDR1 is SNHLY and CDR2 is FYNNEI. V dropped 2 bases and J dropped 0 bases, with 8 bases sitting between them. There are 16 residues in the CDR3. CDR3: CASSERGSSYNSPLHF. The CDR3, as DNA: TGTGCCAGCAGTGAAAGAGGGAGCTCCTATAATTCACCCCTCCACTTT.

This clonotype was picked up a small number of times. The chain combines TRBV2 with TRBJ2-2, with D perhaps TRBD2 (5 bases). Germline V CDR1 and CDR2: SNHLY, FYNNEI. The CDR3 covers 14 residues. V dropped 7 bases and J dropped 2 bases, with 11 bases sitting between them. Here the CDR3 DNA reads TGTGCCAGCAAGCGGTACGGAAACACCGGGGAGCTGTTTTTT. Protein: CASKRYGNTGELFF.

This clonotype was seen at least ten times. V usage is TRBV7-9 and J usage is TRBJ2-5; TRBD1 might be the D (6 bases). The germline V gene has CDR1 SEHNR and CDR2 FQNEAQ (reference sequence). Trimming removed 5 bases at V and 5 bases at J, with 18 bases between. CDR3 size: 15 residues. CDR3 coding DNA: TGTGCCAGCAGCGTCAAACAGGGTTGGGAGGAGACCCAGTACTTC. Protein product: CASSVKQGWEETQYF.

The CDR3, as DNA: TGTGCCAGCGAAGCGGGGGGTGAGACCCAGTACTTC. It encodes CASEAGGETQYF. The chain has TRBV2 and TRBJ2-5; 9 positions agree with TRBD2. V shed 8 bases and J 5 bases; nucleotides not matched to a gene: 3. The CDR3 totals 12 residues. CDR1 and CDR2 (germline): SNHLY, FYNNEI.

The sample holds many counts of this clonotype. V and J are TRBV29-1 and TRBJ1-1; D unclear. Germline lookup yields CDR1 SQVTM and CDR2 ANQGSEA. The CDR3 sequence is 10 residues long. V lost 4 bases, J lost 7 bases, and 7 bases lay in between. The CDR3 protein is CSVAGIEAFF. CDR3 sequence (DNA): TGCAGCGTTGCGGGAATTGAAGCTTTCTTT.

This clonotype was seen repeatedly, ten times or more. The chain's CDR3 is CASSLGDGGTEAFF. In DNA, the CDR3 is TGCGCCAGCAGCCTCGGCGACGGGGGCACTGAAGCTTTCTTT. This chain uses TRBV4-1 with TRBJ1-1, with a weak D call TRBD1 (5 bases). The ends were cut back, 4 bases at V and 4 bases at J, with 13 bases in the middle. The germline gives CDR1 MGHRA, CDR2 YSYEKL. The CDR3 sequence is 14 residues long.

The chain couples TRBV7-9 to TRBJ2-1; no reliable D call. V lost 5 bases to trimming and J lost 8 bases, with 7 bases between them. The germline V gene encodes CDR1 SEHNR and CDR2 FQNEAQ (reference sequence). This CDR3 spans 11 amino acids. The CDR3 DNA reads as TGTGCCAGCAGCGAACTGGATGAGCAGTTCTTC. Translating gives CASSELDEQFF. The full variable domain, in which reference TRBV7-9 and TRBJ2-1 provide the parts outside the CDR3, is DTGVSQNPRHKITKRGQNVTFRCDPISEHNRLYWYRQTLGQGPEFLTYFQNEAQLEKSRLLSDRFSAERPKGSFSTLEIQRTEQGDSAMYLCASSELDEQFFGPGTRLTVL.

The rearrangement joins TRBV7-9 to TRBJ1-2, with 9 bases lining up with TRBD1. The V gene end was trimmed by 7 bases and the J gene end by 5 bases; junction bases not matched to a gene: 5. Germline V CDR1 and CDR2: SEHNR, FQNEAQ (reference sequence). This CDR3 spans 13 amino acids. The CDR3 DNA sequence: TGTGCCAGCACCCCTGGACAGGGGTATGGCTACACCTTC. The encoded protein is CASTPGQGYGYTF.

This clonotype was seen only a few times. This rearrangement joins TRBV7-9 to TRBJ2-7, with no clear D. Trimming left V 5 bases short and J 0 bases short, with 11 bases between. This CDR3 spans 14 amino acids. CDR1 is SEHNR, CDR2 FQNEAQ, per germline (reference sequence). In DNA form, the CDR3 reads TGTGCCAGCAGCCCTTTAGGCAACTCCTACGAGCAGTACTTC. Encoded protein: CASSPLGNSYEQYF.

The V call is TRBV19, the J call TRBJ2-1; D possibly corresponds to TRBD1 (6 bases). In germline, CDR1 is LNHDA, CDR2 SQIVND (reference sequence). V lost 5 bases and J lost 0, with 17 bases in between. CDR3 length: 17 residues. The CDR3 DNA follows: TGTGCCAGTAGTTCCATAATTTTGGACAGCTCCTACAATGAGCAGTTCTTC. It translates to CASSSIILDSSYNEQFF.

The chain links TRBV7-4 to TRBJ2-3; 7 bases align to TRBD1. The trim removed 4 bases at V and 0 bases at J, leaving 10 bases unmatched. The CDR3 is made up of 17 amino acids. Germline values: CDR1 SGHVT, CDR2 SQSDAQ. As DNA, the CDR3 is TGTGCCAGCAGCTCCTTTAAGACAGGGCGGAGCACAGATACGCAGTATTTT. The encoded protein is CASSSFKTGRSTDTQYF. Full variable domain (outside the CDR3, taken from reference TRBV7-4 and TRBJ2-3): GAGVSQSPRYKVAKRGRDVALRCDSISGHVTLYWYRQTLGQGSEVLTYSQSDAQRDKSGRPSGRFSAERPERSVSTLKIQRTEQGDSAVYLCASSSFKTGRSTDTQYFGPGTRLTVL.

This clonotype was seen ten or more times. The rearrangement uses TRBV7-8 and TRBJ2-5; 7 bases are a match to TRBD2. Germline CDR1 reads SGHVS; CDR2 reads FQNEAQ. The V gene end was trimmed by 2 bases and the J gene end by 4 bases; junction bases not matched to a gene: 10. The length of the CDR3 is 16 residues. CDR3 sequence (DNA): TGTGCCAGCAGCTTACACCTCGGGGGGTCTGGAGAGACCCAGTACTTC. Its protein product is CASSLHLGGSGETQYF.

The chain carries TRBV2 and TRBJ1-3, with D uncertain. In germline, CDR1 is SNHLY, CDR2 FYNNEI. The CDR3 loop spans 16 amino acids. Trimming removed 8 bases from V and 0 bases from J, with 17 bases in between. The CDR3 DNA sequence: TGTGCCAGCCGTAATTGGGAGATTAGCTCTGGAAACACCATATATTTT. It encodes CASRNWEISSGNTIYF.

The table lists this clonotype with a few counts. The chain carries TRBV15 and TRBJ2-7; no clear D gene. Germline CDR1 LNHNV, CDR2 YYDKDF (reference sequence). CDR3 size: 16 residues. Between the trimmed V and J ends, which lost 5 bases and 9 bases, there was a span of 26 bases. The CDR3 is CATSPGRMTYRRGQYF. The CDR3 DNA reads TGTGCCACCAGCCCAGGCCGGATGACCTACCGTCGAGGGCAGTACTTC.

This clonotype was counted many times. The CDR3, as DNA: TGTGCCAGCAGCGCCCCCGGACTCATGAACACTGAAGCTTTCTTT. Amino acid sequence: CASSAPGLMNTEAFF. The chain uses TRBV7-2 and TRBJ1-1, with D uncertain. The CDR3 sequence is 15 residues long. The V end was cut by 5 bases, the J end by 0 bases, with 13 bases between. Germline CDR1 and CDR2: SGHTA and FQGNSA.

The CDR3 sequence: CASSFYYRGPEYEQYF. CDR3 sequence (DNA): TGTGCCAGCAGTTTCTACTACAGGGGGCCGGAGTACGAGCAGTACTTC. The chain joins TRBV28 to TRBJ2-7; 9 nucleotides line up with TRBD1. The CDR3 covers 16 residues. Trimming at V came to 3 bases and at J to 4 bases, leaving 10 bases not matched to a gene. Germline V CDR1 and CDR2: MDHEN, SYDVKM.

This clonotype was counted between two and nine times. The chain joins TRBV20-1 to TRBJ2-1; 10 nucleotides align to TRBD2. This CDR3 has 15 residues. Germline CDR1 reads DFQATT; CDR2 reads SNEGSKA (reference sequence). J gave up 9 bases and V 0 bases, and 8 bases lay outside the gene matches. CDR3 loop: CSARDRAGGPSEQFF. In nucleotides, the CDR3 is TGCAGTGCTAGAGATCGAGCGGGGGGGCCGAGTGAGCAGTTCTTC.

The V call is TRBV6-2 or TRBV6-3, the J call TRBJ2-1; 10 bases match TRBD2. Germline V lookup: CDR1 MNHEY, CDR2 SVGEGT. The CDR3 loop spans 17 amino acids. Trimming cost V 6 bases and J 9 bases; bases outside gene matches: 17. The CDR3 region is CASSPDLSQRGGGEQFF. The CDR3 DNA reads as TGTGCCAGCAGCCCTGACTTGAGCCAGCGGGGGGGCGGTGAGCAGTTCTTC.

This clonotype was observed many times. This sequence joins TRBV7-2 and TRBJ2-5; D is uncertain. Germline-derived CDR1 and CDR2 are SGHTA and FQGNSA. This CDR3 contains 13 residues. The V gene lost 6 bases and the J gene lost 0 bases, with 8 bases spanning the gap. The DNA of the CDR3 is TGTGCCAGCAGGCAAGTGTACCAAGAGACCCAGTACTTC. Its protein product is CASRQVYQETQYF.

This clonotype was counted between two and nine times. The chain recombines TRBV20-1 with TRBJ2-1; 10 bases line up with TRBD1. Germline values: CDR1 DFQATT, CDR2 SNEGSKA (reference sequence). The CDR3 is made up of 14 amino acids. The V and J ends lost 5 bases and 9 bases, in that order; junction bases with no gene match: 10. CDR3 loop: CSAEEGQGISEQFF. CDR3 bases: TGCAGTGCTGAAGAGGGACAGGGGATCAGTGAGCAGTTCTTC.

This clonotype was observed a few times. This sequence joins TRBV28 and TRBJ1-4; D possibly corresponds to TRBD1 (5 bases). V was cut by 5 bases and J by 1 base, with 17 bases left in between. CDR1 and CDR2 (germline): MDHEN, SYDVKM. The CDR3 loop spans 17 amino acids. CDR3 sequence reads: CASSLIWGEVTNEKLFF. The CDR3 coding sequence is TGTGCCAGCAGTCTCATTTGGGGGGAGGTAACTAATGAAAAACTGTTTTTT.

This clonotype was observed a handful of times. This chain links TRBV12-3 or TRBV12-4 with TRBJ2-5; 9 positions agree with TRBD2. There are 13 residues in the CDR3. V was clipped by 8 bases and J by 5 bases; unmatched bases: 6. CDR3 in amino acids: CASGGLAWETQYF. The CDR3 region has the DNA TGTGCCAGCGGGGGACTAGCCTGGGAGACCCAGTACTTC.

The CDR3, as DNA: TGTGCCAGCAGTTTATCCAGGACGGGAACGTCGGGGGGCTACACCTTC. Amino acid sequence: CASSLSRTGTSGGYTF. The rearrangement links TRBV12-3 or TRBV12-4 to TRBJ1-2, with D uncertain. The CDR3 is 16 amino acids. The V and J ends lost 2 bases and 8 bases respectively, with 21 bases between them.